Below, one T cell receptor (beta chain) is given with its context. The CDR3 sequence is 16 residues long. Germline trimming cut 3 bases from V and 3 bases from J; bases unmatched to any gene: 8. CDR1 is SGDLS and CDR2 is YYNGEE in the germline V gene. The CD4+ fraction was divided into a CD45RA+ naive subset and a CD45RA-negative memory subset. The data stem from a study of shared clonotypes between healthy human individuals. TCRdb's copy holds only in-frame clones and misses some; the assay was immunoSEQ multiplex PCR. Of approximately 2.1 million clones detected, approximately 95% appear once; the ten largest clones hold roughly 0.36%.

The J gene is TRBJ2-1, the V gene TRBV9; 8 nucleotides align to TRBD2. The receptor's source is a man between 18 and 35 years old in good health. Some clones in this sample may be carry-over from other donors' samples. The sequenced sample consisted of naive CD4+ T cells from PBMCs. Regarding subset: CD45RA+ positively selected. In DNA, the CDR3 is TGTGCCAGCAGCGCCAAAAAAGCGGGAGACTACAATGAGCAGTTCTTC. Residues: CASSAKKAGDYNEQFF.